Listed below are T cell receptor beta chains from one sample, sequenced in a study of Ad26.COV2.S vaccination and SARS-CoV-2 variants. The repertoire was sequenced with immunoSEQ multiplex PCR; TCRdb's copy has only in-frame clones and lacks some. This table has approximately 340,000 clones, around 83% appearing once. This material consisted of peripheral blood, taken in a trial of Ad26.COV2.S vaccine versus placebo. These receptors were taken from a person aged 18 to 59 who received the Ad26.COV2.S COVID-19 vaccine or a placebo. The CDR3 runs from the conserved cysteine through the conserved F or W. A D gene is named only where the DNA matches it firmly. A clone size is listed for some rows: how often the clone was seen (once, few, many), or a class if it is expanded.

clone_size	v_call	d_call	j_call	cdr3_aa	cdr3_nt
.	TRBV28	TRBD1	TRBJ1-6	CASAGGALGSPLHF	TGTGCCAGCGCAGGGGGGGCCCTGGGTTCACCCCTCCACTTT
.	TRBV25-1	TRBD1	TRBJ1-6	CASGTGFSPLHF	TGTGCCAGCGGGACAGGGTTTTCACCCCTCCACTTT
.	TRBV28	.	TRBJ2-2	CASSKRTLSNTGELFF	TGTGCCAGCAGCAAAAGGACACTTTCGAACACCGGGGAGCTGTTTTTT
.	TRBV12-3/TRBV12-4	.	TRBJ2-5	CASTNGGQETQYF	TGTGCCAGCACCAACGGTGGGCAAGAGACCCAGTACTTC
.	TRBV6-6	.	TRBJ2-7	CASTGASYEQYF	TGTGCCAGCACCGGTGCATCCTACGAGCAGTACTTC
once	TRBV24-1	TRBD1	TRBJ2-7	CATSDRDRSPYEQYF	TGTGCCACCAGTGACCGGGACAGGTCCCCCTACGAGCAGTACTTC
.	TRBV4-3	.	TRBJ2-7	CASSQGRGSSYEQYF	TGCGCCAGCAGCCAAGGTAGGGGAAGCTCCTACGAGCAGTACTTC
.	TRBV28	TRBD2	TRBJ2-1	CASSLLSGLAGGPNEQFF	TGTGCCAGCAGTTTACTGTCTGGACTAGCGGGAGGGCCGAATGAGCAGTTCTTC
once	TRBV7-2	.	TRBJ1-3	CASSLGGRGNTIYF	TGTGCCAGCAGCTTAGGCGGCAGAGGAAACACCATATATTTT
.	TRBV5-1	TRBD1	TRBJ2-4	CASSPQGTPDIQYF	TGCGCCAGCAGCCCACAGGGGACCCCGGACATTCAGTACTTC
.	TRBV3-1/TRBV3-2	.	TRBJ1-3	CASSQTGNTIYF	TGTGCCAGCAGCCAGACTGGAAACACCATATATTTT
few	TRBV15	.	TRBJ2-5	CATSSQIRVQETQYF	TGTGCCACCAGCAGCCAAATAAGAGTCCAAGAGACCCAGTACTTC
.	TRBV28	.	TRBJ2-4	CASSVGGIQYF	TGTGCCAGCAGCGTAGGGGGGATTCAGTACTTC
many	TRBV4-1	.	TRBJ1-2	CASSHPRSVGYTF	TGCGCCAGCAGCCATCCTCGGTCAGTTGGCTACACCTTC
.	TRBV5-4	.	TRBJ2-7	CASSSPEGAWTNYEQYF	TGTGCCAGCAGCTCCCCCGAAGGGGCATGGACGAACTACGAGCAGTACTTC
.	TRBV11-2	.	TRBJ1-3	CASSLFWGTGNTIYF	TGTGCCAGCAGCTTATTCTGGGGTACTGGAAACACCATATATTTT
.	TRBV14	.	TRBJ1-1	CASSQGRGQMNTEAFF	TGTGCCAGCAGCCAAGGGCGCGGACAGATGAACACTGAAGCTTTCTTT
.	TRBV19	.	TRBJ2-5	CASSLGGRETQYF	TGTGCCAGTAGTCTAGGGGGAAGAGAGACCCAGTACTTC
.	TRBV27	.	TRBJ2-7	CASSLFSGDYEQYF	TGTGCCAGCAGTTTATTCTCAGGGGACTACGAGCAGTACTTC
.	TRBV19	TRBD1	TRBJ1-5	CASSIIRGQGQPQHF	TGTGCCAGTAGTATTATCAGGGGGCAGGGTCAGCCCCAGCATTTT
.	TRBV4-3	.	TRBJ1-5	CASSHGAWDNNSNQPQHF	TGCGCCAGCAGCCATGGGGCTTGGGACAATAATAGCAATCAGCCCCAGCATTTT
.	TRBV11-2	.	TRBJ2-2	CASSSAYHGTRELFF	TGTGCCAGCAGCTCGGCCTACCACGGAACCAGGGAGCTGTTTTTT
few	TRBV5-4	TRBD1	TRBJ1-6	CASSFQGGNNSPLHF	TGTGCCAGCAGCTTTCAGGGGGGCAATAATTCACCCCTCCACTTT
.	TRBV6-1	.	TRBJ2-3	CASSEEVGGATDTQYF	TGTGCCAGCAGTGAAGAGGTGGGCGGAGCCACAGATACGCAGTATTTT
.	TRBV14	.	TRBJ2-1	CASSQELLGRDYNEQFF	TGTGCCAGCAGCCAAGAGTTATTGGGACGGGACTACAATGAGCAGTTCTTC
.	TRBV4-1	.	TRBJ1-1	CASSQNLGGANTEAFF	TGCGCCAGCAGCCAGAACCTAGGGGGGGCGAACACTGAAGCTTTCTTT
.	TRBV4-3	.	TRBJ2-5	CASSQAVGETQYF	TGCGCCAGCAGCCAGGCAGTGGGAGAGACCCAGTACTTC
.	TRBV5-6	TRBD2	TRBJ2-7	CASSLQNGGASYEQYF	TGTGCCAGCAGCTTGCAGAACGGGGGGGCCTCCTACGAGCAGTACTTC
few	TRBV10-3	.	TRBJ1-1	CAISESIGDTEAFF	TGTGCCATCAGTGAGTCCATAGGGGACACTGAAGCTTTCTTT
.	TRBV9	.	TRBJ2-3	CASSPRWGSQGTDTQYF	TGTGCCAGCAGCCCCCGGTGGGGATCCCAGGGGACAGATACGCAGTATTTT
.	TRBV5-1	TRBD1	TRBJ2-7	CASSLGGTGFSYEQYF	TGCGCCAGCAGCTTGGGTGGGACAGGGTTTTCCTACGAGCAGTACTTC
.	TRBV19	.	TRBJ1-2	CASSMGAGYGYTF	TGTGCCAGTAGTATGGGAGCAGGCTATGGCTACACCTTC
once	TRBV5-4	.	TRBJ1-2	CAALLDTSNYGYTF	TGTGCCGCATTACTGGACACCTCTAACTATGGCTACACCTTC
once	TRBV14	.	TRBJ1-1	CASSQLGSARNTEAFF	TGTGCCAGCAGCCAACTTGGGAGCGCGAGGAACACTGAAGCTTTCTTT
.	TRBV5-1	TRBD2	TRBJ2-5	CARSLGPSGGGETQYF	TGCGCCCGCAGCTTGGGGCCTAGCGGCGGGGGGGAGACCCAGTACTTC
.	TRBV19	.	TRBJ2-6	CASSIQGSGANVLTF	TGTGCCAGTAGTATACAGGGATCTGGGGCCAACGTCCTGACTTTC
.	TRBV18	.	TRBJ2-1	CASSPRWGSYNEQFF	TGTGCCAGCTCACCACGCTGGGGCTCCTACAATGAGCAGTTCTTC
.	TRBV7-2	TRBD2	TRBJ2-3	CASSSAGGGTDTQYF	TGTGCCAGCAGCTCAGCGGGAGGGGGCACAGATACGCAGTATTTT
once	TRBV5-8	.	TRBJ2-2	CASTWGISTGELFF	TGTGCCAGCACATGGGGGATCAGCACCGGGGAGCTGTTTTTT
.	TRBV2	TRBD2	TRBJ2-7	CASSGGTLAGVTYEQYF	TGTGCCAGCAGCGGGGGGACCTTAGCGGGGGTGACCTACGAGCAGTACTTC
.	TRBV5-1	TRBD2	TRBJ2-7	CASSTGTSGGMNHEQYF	TGCGCCAGCAGCACCGGGACTAGCGGGGGGATGAACCACGAGCAGTACTTC
.	TRBV27	.	TRBJ1-5	CASSPVGRWGNQPQHF	TGTGCCAGCAGCCCCGTCGGGAGATGGGGCAATCAGCCCCAGCATTTT
few	TRBV10-1	TRBD1	TRBJ1-1	CASSRTGGHEAFF	TGCGCCAGCAGTCGGACAGGGGGGCATGAAGCTTTCTTT
.	TRBV5-4	TRBD2	TRBJ2-2	CASSPEGGGASTGELFF	TGTGCCAGCAGCCCGGAGGGCGGGGGGGCGTCCACCGGGGAGCTGTTTTTT
.	TRBV7-9	TRBD1	TRBJ2-7	CASSPRDRGHEQYF	TGTGCCAGCAGCCCCCGGGACAGGGGCCACGAGCAGTACTTC
few	TRBV4-1	.	TRBJ2-2	CASSQEYIISTGELFF	TGCGCCAGCAGCCAAGAGTATATTATTTCGACCGGGGAGCTGTTTTTT
.	TRBV5-6	.	TRBJ2-7	CASSITGARGNF	TGTGCCAGCAGCATTACCGGGGCCCGGGGGAACTTC
once	TRBV7-8	.	TRBJ2-7	CASSLVTGGTGLGSYEQYF	TGTGCCAGCAGCTTAGTAACAGGAGGTACAGGCTTGGGGTCCTACGAACAGTACTTC
.	TRBV9	.	TRBJ1-6	CASSVAARNSPLHF	TGTGCCAGCAGCGTAGCTGCTCGTAATTCACCCCTCCACTTT
.	TRBV6-2/TRBV6-3	TRBD2	TRBJ2-3	CASSRGGTSGKGAQYF	TGTGCCAGCAGCCGGGGAGGGACTAGCGGGAAGGGCGCGCAGTATTTT
.	TRBV6-2/TRBV6-3	.	TRBJ2-1	CASSKQGLKEYNEQFF	TGTGCCAGCAGTAAACAGGGTCTTAAGGAGTACAATGAGCAGTTCTTC
.	TRBV14	TRBD2	TRBJ2-7	CASSRDSGGLSYEQYF	TGTGCCAGCAGCCGAGATAGCGGGGGCCTCTCCTACGAGCAGTACTTC